These 17 T cell receptor beta chains originate from one sample sequenced in a study of shared clonotypes between healthy human individuals. CD45RO-negative CD8 cells positively selected for CCR7 made up the naive population, which excluded terminally differentiated effector memory CD45RA+ cells. Clones were sequenced by immunoSEQ multiplex PCR, and TCRdb holds only the in-frame ones, with some missing. Among about 680,000 clones, 92% were seen once, and the ten largest hold nearly 25%. Sequencing was performed on naive CD8+ T cells sorted from blood. These receptors originate from a man aged 30 to 39 in good health.

The chain couples TRBV28 to TRBJ2-7, with D possibly matching TRBD1 (5 bases). V gave up 1 base and J gave up 3 bases, with 16 bases separating them. This CDR3 has 16 amino acids. CDR1 is MDHEN, CDR2 SYDVKM, per germline. The CDR3: CASSLLPQGWVYEQYF. The CDR3, as DNA: TGTGCCAGCAGTTTATTACCCCAGGGATGGGTCTACGAGCAGTACTTC.

This CDR3 reads CASSPRETGGRGHEQYF. The CDR3, as DNA: TGTGCCAGCAGCCCCCGGGAAACAGGGGGAAGAGGACACGAGCAGTACTTC. The V gene is TRBV14, the J gene TRBJ2-7; 8 bases match TRBD1. CDR1 SGHDN and CDR2 FVKESK come from the germline V gene. V was clipped by 4 bases and J by 5 bases; unmatched bases: 16. The CDR3 contains 17 residues. The variable domain in full, with the rest retrieved from reference TRBV14 and TRBJ2-7, is EAGVTQFPSHSVIEKGQTVTLRCDPISGHDNLYWYRRVMGKEIKFLLHFVKESKQDESGMPNNRFLAERTGGTYSTLKVQPAELEDSGVYFCASSPRETGGRGHEQYFGPGTRLTVT.

The CDR3 protein is CASSGSLSGSSYEQYF. CDR3 nucleotide sequence: TGTGCCAGCAGCGGTTCCCTTAGCGGGAGCTCCTACGAGCAGTACTTC. V usage is TRBV7-9 and J usage is TRBJ2-7; 9 bases are shared with TRBD2. This CDR3 region has 16 residues. The germline V gene has CDR1 SEHNR and CDR2 FQNEAQ (reference sequence). V shed 5 bases and J 0 bases; nucleotides not matched to a gene: 8. Complete variable domain (other parts from reference TRBV7-9 and TRBJ2-7): DTGVSQNPRHKITKRGQNVTFRCDPISEHNRLYWYRQTLGQGPEFLTYFQNEAQLEKSRLLSDRFSAERPKGSFSTLEIQRTEQGDSAMYLCASSGSLSGSSYEQYFGPGTRLTVT.

The chain uses TRBV18 and TRBJ2-7; 9 bases map to TRBD2. V trimming: 0 bases; J trimming: 1 base; junction bases outside the gene matches: 4. This CDR3 region has 16 residues. The germline V gene has CDR1 KGHSH and CDR2 LQKENI. The CDR3 spells CASSPPGLAPSYEQYF. The CDR3 coding sequence is TGTGCCAGCTCACCACCGGGACTAGCCCCATCCTACGAGCAGTACTTC.

This sequence joins TRBV7-9 and TRBJ1-4, with 8 bases identical to TRBD1. Germline lookup yields CDR1 SEHNR and CDR2 FQNEAQ (reference sequence). Losses at the gene ends were 9 bases for V and 8 bases for J; bases not matched to a gene: 8. The CDR3 totals 13 residues. This CDR3 is CASGQGAMEKLFF. In DNA form, the CDR3 reads TGTGCCAGTGGGCAGGGGGCGATGGAAAAACTGTTTTTT.

This clone came up a few times. The chain joins TRBV7-9 to TRBJ1-1; 8 bases are a match to TRBD1. There are 18 residues in the CDR3. With 5 bases clipped from V and 3 bases from J, the junction kept 17 bases outside the gene matches. The germline V gene has CDR1 SEHNR and CDR2 FQNEAQ (reference sequence). The CDR3 here is CASSPPAGGIIRYTEAFF. The DNA of the CDR3 is TGTGCCAGCAGCCCCCCCGCAGGGGGCATTATTCGGTACACTGAAGCTTTCTTT.

The chain couples TRBV7-9 to TRBJ2-5, with 9 positions matching TRBD2. This CDR3 region has 15 residues. Germline-derived CDR1 and CDR2 are SEHNR and FQNEAQ (reference sequence). Losses at the gene ends were 1 base for V and 5 bases for J; bases not matched to a gene: 5. CDR3: CASSLVAGVWETQYF. CDR3 nucleotide sequence: TGTGCCAGCAGCTTAGTAGCGGGAGTGTGGGAGACCCAGTACTTC.

The V gene is TRBV27, the J gene TRBJ1-1; 7 positions match TRBD1. The CDR3 length is 16 residues. CDR1 and CDR2 from the germline V gene are MNHEY and SMNVEV (reference sequence). V dropped 2 bases and J dropped 5; count of bases not matched to a gene: 11. CDR3 protein: CASSLAPQGMGTEAFF. Here the CDR3 DNA reads TGTGCCAGCAGTTTAGCCCCACAGGGGATGGGGACTGAAGCTTTCTTT.

This clone was seen once. CDR3 nucleotide sequence: TGTGCCAGCAGCCAAGTTGTGACTAGCGGCAATGAGCAGTTCTTC. It codes for CASSQVVTSGNEQFF. The chain combines TRBV14 with TRBJ2-1; TRBD2 matches 9 bases. Looked up from germline, CDR1 is SGHDN and CDR2 is FVKESK. This CDR3 is built from 15 residues. Trimming removed 1 base from V and 6 bases from J; junction bases left unmatched: 4.

The CDR3 reads CASSLVGSGLTNTEAFF. DNA of the CDR3: TGTGCCAGCAGCTTAGTGGGGTCAGGGTTAACGAACACTGAAGCTTTCTTT. The chain is built from TRBV11-2 and TRBJ1-1; perhaps TRBD1 as D (5 bases). CDR1 SGHAT and CDR2 FQNNGV come from the germline V gene. This CDR3 is 17 amino acids long. V lost 1 base and J 1 base, leaving 16 bases between the germline ends.

The chain has TRBV2 and TRBJ2-4; D uncertain. This CDR3 is built from 18 residues. The germline V and J ends were trimmed by 1 base and 0 bases, with 16 bases remaining between them. The germline CDR1 and CDR2 sequences are SNHLY and FYNNEI. CDR3 DNA sequence: TGTGCCAGCAGTGAAGGGGTCGACCAACAATTAGCCAAAAACATTCAGTACTTC. It codes for CASSEGVDQQLAKNIQYF.

V and J are TRBV4-1 and TRBJ2-7; the D gene is possibly TRBD1 (5 bases). V gave up 4 bases and J gave up 4 bases, with 11 bases separating them. Germline CDR1 is MGHRA and CDR2 is YSYEKL. CDR3 length: 13 amino acids. The CDR3 bases are TGCGCCAGCAGCCCGGGCAGGGATTACGAGCAGTACTTC. It codes for CASSPGRDYEQYF.

Remarks on this clone: Other nucleotide sequences in the sample specify the same CDR3. This chain joins TRBV27 and TRBJ2-7, with D hard to call. Trimming took 3 bases from V and 2 from J, leaving 8 bases between them. CDR1 MNHEY and CDR2 SMNVEV come from the germline V gene (reference sequence). The CDR3 loop spans 13 amino acids. CDR3 sequence: CASSLTGAYEQYF. CDR3 nucleotide sequence: TGTGCCAGCAGTTTGACTGGGGCCTACGAGCAGTACTTC.

The CDR3 bases are TGTGCCAGCAGTTACAATGCACTGGGGAGAGAGACCCAGTACTTC. Its protein is CASSYNALGRETQYF. The genes are TRBV6-6 and TRBJ2-5, with D perhaps matching TRBD2 (5 bases). Trimming removed 2 bases from V and 4 bases from J, with 14 bases in between. This CDR3 has 15 residues. Looked up from germline, CDR1 is MNHNY and CDR2 is SVGAGI (reference sequence).

The gene calls are TRBV19 and TRBJ2-4; possibly TRBD2 for D (6 bases). Trimming took off 5 bases at V and 3 bases at J, with 17 bases between the two ends. Per germline, CDR1 LNHDA and CDR2 SQIVND (reference sequence). The CDR3 runs 16 residues. The CDR3 is CASSPLPGVGKNIQYF. CDR3 DNA: TGTGCCAGTAGTCCCCTACCGGGAGTAGGCAAAAACATTCAGTACTTC. Full variable domain (outside the CDR3, taken from reference TRBV19 and TRBJ2-4): DGGITQSPKYLFRKEGQNVTLSCEQNLNHDAMYWYRQDPGQGLRLIYYSQIVNDFQKGDIAEGYSVSREKKESFPLTVTSAQKNPTAFYLCASSPLPGVGKNIQYFGAGTRLSVL.

This clone has a handful of counts. The chain combines TRBV7-9 with TRBJ2-4; TRBD1 might be the D (6 bases). Germline-derived CDR1 and CDR2 are SEHNR and FQNEAQ (reference sequence). V gave up 4 bases and J gave up 6 bases, with 16 bases separating them. There are 15 residues in the CDR3. CDR3 DNA: TGTGCCAGCAGCTCTGGCTGGGACATAGGAAACATTCAGTACTTC. Encoded protein: CASSSGWDIGNIQYF. Using reference TRBV7-9 and TRBJ2-4 for the parts outside the CDR3, the full variable domain is DTGVSQNPRHKITKRGQNVTFRCDPISEHNRLYWYRQTLGQGPEFLTYFQNEAQLEKSRLLSDRFSAERPKGSFSTLEIQRTEQGDSAMYLCASSSGWDIGNIQYFGAGTRLSVL.

This chain connects TRBV7-8 to TRBJ2-2, with TRBD2 identical over 13 bases. The germline V gene has CDR1 SGHVS and CDR2 FQNEAQ. The V and J ends lost 5 bases and 4 bases, in that order; junction bases with no gene match: 4. This CDR3 spans 16 amino acids. Written as DNA, the CDR3 is TGTGCCAGCAGCCAAGGACTAGCGGGAGTCACCGGGGAGCTGTTTTTT. This encodes CASSQGLAGVTGELFF.